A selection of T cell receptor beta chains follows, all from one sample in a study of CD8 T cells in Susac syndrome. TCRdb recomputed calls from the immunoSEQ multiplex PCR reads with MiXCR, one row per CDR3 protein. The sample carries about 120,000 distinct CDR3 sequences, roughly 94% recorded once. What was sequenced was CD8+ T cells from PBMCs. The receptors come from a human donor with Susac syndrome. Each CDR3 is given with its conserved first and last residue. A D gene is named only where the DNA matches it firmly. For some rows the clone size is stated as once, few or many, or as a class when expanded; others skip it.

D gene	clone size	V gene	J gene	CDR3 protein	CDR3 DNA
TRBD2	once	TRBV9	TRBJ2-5	CASSSSTSGKETQYF	TGTGCCAGCAGCTCATCGACTAGCGGGAAAGAGACCCAGTACTTC
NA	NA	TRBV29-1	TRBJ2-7	CSVYGGNSYEQYF	TGCAGCGTTTATGGGGGGAACTCCTACGAGCAGTACTTC
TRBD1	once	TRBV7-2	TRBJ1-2	CASSPSGTGRYGYTF	TGTGCCAGCAGCCCTTCCGGGACAGGACGGTATGGCTACACCTTC
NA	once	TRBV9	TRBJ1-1	CASTVRPDMNTEAFF	TGTGCCAGCACCGTAAGGCCGGACATGAACACTGAAGCTTTCTTT
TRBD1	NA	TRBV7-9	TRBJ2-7	CASSSPTGGYEQYF	TGTGCCAGCAGCTCCCCAACAGGGGGCTACGAGCAGTACTTC
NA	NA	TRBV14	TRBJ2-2	CASSQDGQVVPGELFF	TGTGCCAGCAGCCAAGATGGGCAGGTTGTACCCGGGGAGCTGTTTTTT
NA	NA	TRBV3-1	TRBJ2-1	CASSHDWLPQQQFF	TGTGCCAGCAGCCACGACTGGCTGCCACAACAGCAGTTCTTC
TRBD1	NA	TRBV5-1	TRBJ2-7	CASSDGTAYEQYF	TGCGCCAGCAGCGACGGGACAGCTTACGAGCAGTACTTC
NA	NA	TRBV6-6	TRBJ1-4	CASSYYEGEKLFF	TGTGCCAGCAGTTACTACGAGGGTGAAAAACTGTTTTTT
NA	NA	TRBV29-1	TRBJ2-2	CSVEGQSVGTGELFF	TGCAGCGTTGAAGGGCAGTCGGTAGGGACCGGGGAGCTGTTTTTT
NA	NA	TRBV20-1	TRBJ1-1	CSARAQDTEAFF	TGCAGTGCTAGAGCCCAAGACACTGAAGCTTTCTTT
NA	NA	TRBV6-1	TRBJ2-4	CASRSRGLLNIQYF	TGTGCCAGCAGATCTCGGGGCCTACTAAACATTCAGTACTTC
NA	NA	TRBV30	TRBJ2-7	CAWILGTEQYF	TGTGCCTGGATTCTAGGAACCGAGCAGTACTTC
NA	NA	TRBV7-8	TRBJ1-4	CASSHRQINEKLFF	TGTGCCAGCAGCCACAGACAGATAAATGAAAAACTGTTTTTT
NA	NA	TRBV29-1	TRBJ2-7	CSVEGSSYEQYF	TGCAGCGTGGAGGGGAGCTCCTACGAGCAGTACTTC
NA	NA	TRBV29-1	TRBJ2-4	CSVEVEGKTKNIQYF	TGCAGCGTTGAAGTGGAGGGGAAGACCAAAAACATTCAGTACTTC
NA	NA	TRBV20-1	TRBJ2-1	CSARDLTGAAYNEQFF	TGCAGTGCTAGAGATCTCACGGGGGCCGCCTACAATGAGCAGTTCTTC
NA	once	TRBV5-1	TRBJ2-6	CASSLGQGLSGANVLTF	TGCGCCAGCAGCTTGGGACAGGGACTATCTGGGGCCAACGTCCTGACTTTC
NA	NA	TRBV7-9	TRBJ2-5	CASSSSGEVAETQYF	TGTGCCAGCAGCTCCTCAGGGGAAGTCGCGGAGACCCAGTACTTC
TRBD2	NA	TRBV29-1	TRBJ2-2	CSVEGLAGTSNTGELFF	TGCAGCGTCGAGGGACTAGCGGGGACTTCGAACACCGGGGAGCTGTTTTTT
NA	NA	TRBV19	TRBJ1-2	CASSKAGKYGYTF	TGTGCCAGTAGTAAGGCAGGGAAGTATGGCTACACCTTC
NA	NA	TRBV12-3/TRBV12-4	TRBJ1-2	CATASGRAYGYTF	TGTGCCACCGCGTCCGGGAGGGCCTATGGCTACACCTTC
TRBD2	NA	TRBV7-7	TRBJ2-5	CASSRTSGGETQYF	TGTGCCAGCAGCCGGACTAGCGGGGGGGAGACCCAGTACTTC
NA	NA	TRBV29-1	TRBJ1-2	CSVTTRGGKEYGYTF	TGCAGCGTCACAACCCGAGGGGGGAAGGAATATGGCTACACCTTC
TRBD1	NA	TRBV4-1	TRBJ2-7	CASSQTRDRAYEQYF	TGCGCCAGCAGCCAAACCCGGGACAGGGCCTACGAGCAGTACTTC
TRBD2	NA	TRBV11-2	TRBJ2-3	CASSSVPAGGSRDTQYF	TGTGCCAGCAGCTCCGTCCCAGCGGGGGGATCAAGAGATACGCAGTATTTT
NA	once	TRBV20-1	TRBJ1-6	CSALGNAATVWDSPLHF	TGCAGTGCTTTGGGCAACGCGGCGACTGTATGGGATTCACCCCTCCACTTT
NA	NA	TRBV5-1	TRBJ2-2	CASRLAGTGELFF	TGCGCCAGCAGGCTCGCTGGGACCGGGGAGCTGTTTTTT
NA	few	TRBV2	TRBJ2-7	CASSGYEQYF	TGTGCCAGCAGTGGCTACGAGCAGTACTTC
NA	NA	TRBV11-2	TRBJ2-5	CASSPIRETQYF	TGTGCCAGCAGCCCGATACGGGAGACCCAGTACTTC
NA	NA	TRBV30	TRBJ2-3	CAWSLRTVSTDTQYF	TGTGCCTGGAGTCTCCGCACGGTTAGCACAGATACGCAGTATTTT
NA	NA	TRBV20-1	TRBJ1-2	CSARDLVRELYGYTF	TGCAGTGCTAGAGATCTAGTCAGGGAACTTTATGGCTACACCTTC
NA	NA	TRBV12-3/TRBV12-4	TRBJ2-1	CASIKRQVSYNEQFF	TGTGCCAGCATTAAAAGACAGGTTTCCTACAATGAGCAGTTCTTC
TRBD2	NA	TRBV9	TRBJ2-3	CASSAGLAGSDTQYF	TGTGCCAGCAGCGCCGGACTAGCGGGGTCAGATACGCAGTATTTT
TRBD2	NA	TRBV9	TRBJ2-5	CASSDSGGMGETQYF	TGTGCCAGCAGCGACTCCGGGGGGATGGGCGAGACCCAGTACTTC
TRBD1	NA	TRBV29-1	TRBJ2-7	CSVRDRELEQYF	TGCAGCGTAAGGGACAGGGAATTGGAGCAGTACTTC
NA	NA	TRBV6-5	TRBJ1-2	CASSLAPRVGYTF	TGTGCCAGCAGTTTAGCGCCCAGGGTCGGCTACACCTTC
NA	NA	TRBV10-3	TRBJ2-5	CAISGAKETQYF	TGTGCCATCAGTGGGGCAAAAGAGACCCAGTACTTC
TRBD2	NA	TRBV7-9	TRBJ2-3	CASSPTSGGVRNTQYF	TGTGCCAGCAGTCCTACAAGCGGGGGTGTTCGGAATACGCAGTATTTT
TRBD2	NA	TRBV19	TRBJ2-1	CASTPTAGGSDNEQFF	TGTGCCAGTACCCCCACCGCGGGGGGGTCGGACAATGAGCAGTTCTTC
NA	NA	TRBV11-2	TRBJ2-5	CASSLVGTGMRETQYF	TGTGCCAGCAGCTTAGTTGGTACAGGGATGCGAGAGACCCAGTACTTC
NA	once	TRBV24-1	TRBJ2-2	CATSDTGDTGELFF	TGTGCCACCAGTGACACGGGGGATACCGGGGAGCTGTTTTTT
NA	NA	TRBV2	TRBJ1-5	CASSDTRTQWPQHF	TGTGCCAGCAGTGACACGCGGACCCAGTGGCCCCAGCATTTT
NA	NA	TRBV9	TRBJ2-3	CASSVVTTGLDTQYF	TGTGCCAGCAGCGTAGTAACAACGGGCCTAGATACGCAGTATTTT
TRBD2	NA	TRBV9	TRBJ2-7	CASSVGLAGSYEQYF	TGTGCCAGCAGCGTAGGGCTAGCGGGGTCCTACGAGCAGTACTTC
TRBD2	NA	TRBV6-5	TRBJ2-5	CASIGSGEGKETQYF	TGTGCCAGCATAGGGAGCGGGGAAGGTAAAGAGACCCAGTACTTC
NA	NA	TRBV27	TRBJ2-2	CASSSDNTGELFF	TGTGCCAGCAGTTCCGACAACACCGGGGAGCTGTTTTTT
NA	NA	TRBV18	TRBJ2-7	CASSPQDGYEQYF	TGTGCCAGCTCACCACAGGACGGCTACGAGCAGTACTTC
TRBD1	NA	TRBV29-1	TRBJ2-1	CSVERDSSYNEQFF	TGCAGCGTTGAAAGGGACAGCTCCTACAATGAGCAGTTCTTC
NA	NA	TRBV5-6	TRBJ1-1	CASSLDSAFF	TGTGCCAGCAGCTTAGACTCGGCTTTCTTT
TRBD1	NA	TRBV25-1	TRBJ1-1	CASSEFATGGTEAFF	TGTGCCAGCAGTGAATTCGCGACAGGGGGCACTGAAGCTTTCTTT
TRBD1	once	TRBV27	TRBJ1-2	CASTPGGSGYGHTF	TGTGCCAGCACCCCAGGGGGCAGCGGCTATGGCCACACCTTC
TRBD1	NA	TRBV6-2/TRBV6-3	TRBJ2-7	CASSYSGGLVYEQYF	TGTGCCAGCAGTTACTCAGGGGGCCTGGTCTACGAGCAGTACTTC
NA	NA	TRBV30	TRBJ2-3	CAWSAGQRALTDTQYF	TGTGCCTGGAGTGCGGGACAAAGAGCCCTCACAGATACGCAGTATTTT
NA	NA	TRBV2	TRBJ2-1	CASSDSGTYSINEQFF	TGTGCCAGCAGTGATTCCGGGACTTACTCCATCAATGAGCAGTTCTTC